This TCR beta chain derives from a study of cytomegalovirus exposure and HLA in healthy donors. Findings of the study overall: Cytomegalovirus association was listed for 150 to 200 TCR beta chains.

TCRdb's copy holds only in-frame clones and misses some; the assay was immunoSEQ multiplex PCR. Of about 120,000 clones listed, roughly 90% are singletons. Germline lookup yields CDR1 MNHEY and CDR2 SMNVEV (reference sequence). The V segment lost 5 bases and the J segment 2 bases; nucleotides outside the gene matches: 5. This CDR3 is 14 amino acids long. In regard to this clone: The antigen remains unidentified.

The receptor comes from a woman between 18 and 29 years old in good health and CMV-seronegative. The chain combines TRBV27 with TRBJ2-7; 8 positions match TRBD2. Sequences were obtained from PBMCs. In DNA form, the CDR3 reads TGTGCCAGCAGTAGAGGGACTAGGCCCTACGAGCAGTACTTC. Translated, it gives CASSRGTRPYEQYF.